This record concerns one T cell receptor (beta chain) sequence. Its binding antigen is unknown. No much larger clonotype is one base removed from it; base qualities were not supplied. TCRbeta CDR3 regions were amplified from genomic DNA by means of the immunoSEQ Assay, a bias-controlled multiplex PCR. On the study's bioinformatics: Within the assay, amplification of reference gene primers was used to estimate how many nucleated cells each sample contained. To quantify the absolute abundance of each unique TCRbeta CDR3 rearrangement, sequence reads were collapsed and filtered. For each sample, productive Simpson clonality was calculated as the square root of Simpson's diversity index over productive rearrangements. TCRdb limited this immuneACCESS table to in-frame rearrangements with V and J called. A share of clones is missing; checked studies link under half to unresolved V genes, and the rest is unexplained. That table gives V, J and clone size, and the DNA gave D and trimming. In all, the sample holds 75,000 to 100,000 clones, and roughly 78% of those were seen once. The ten largest account for 21% of the sample.

The data originate from a study of blood T cell repertoires in COVID-19 (dated by TCRdb to 2020 to 2021). Concerning the study at large: Samples covering the acute and convalescent phases of COVID-19 were provided by collaborators in the United States, Italy and Spain. Where HLA class I and class II types were available, the types were taken from metadata supplied by the sample provider, not from assay-based typing. A de-identified subject ID, COVID-19 status, age in years and sex were almost always included in the sample metadata. Samples came from the ongoing ImmuneRACE study (first 160 participants) plus 1,254 subjects from 6 global collaborators. Deeply sampled blood TCRbeta repertoires from subjects exposed to, actively infected with, or recovered from COVID-19 were included in the dataset. The repertoires were released in a freely available public database intended as a resource for research on the immune response to SARS-CoV-2. The prospective study material was composed of cDNA or gDNA derived from T cells, B-cell-depleted T cells, or PBMCs.

The paper as a whole reports these results and caveats: The quantity of clinical and demographic metadata differed by source and by participant and was supplied without curation.

The collaborating institutions used their own protocols to collect whole blood in K2EDTA tubes. Collaborator samples were shipped for TCRbeta analysis as frozen whole blood, isolated PBMCs, or DNA extracted from either sample type. Trimmed from V: 5 bases; trimmed from J: 0 bases; junction bases lacking a gene match: 4. The CDR3 numbers 14 residues from cysteine through phenylalanine. Only the CDR3 DNA stays, 42 bases, in frame from base 1. Based on the germline V gene, the CDR1 and CDR2 sequences are MNHEY and SVGEGT. This sequence originates from a human donor in a cohort sampled during active COVID-19. The V and J genes are TRBV6-2 or TRBV6-3 and TRBJ2-7; 7 of the junction bases match TRBD2. Material: peripheral blood. The CDR3 corresponds to CASSRGVPSYEQYF. The sequenced DNA: TGTGCCAGCAGTCGGGGGGTTCCCTCCTACGAGCAGTACTTC.